Listed below are T cell receptor beta chains from one sample, sequenced in a study of T cells expressing NK-cell markers. TCRdb re-called the 5' RACE reads and catalogs CDR3 proteins one per entry, DNA excluded. The sample table includes 500,000 or so distinct CDR3 sequences. The source material was blood T cells: a sorted CD56 or NKG2C T cell subset, CD4+ or CD8+ T cells, or bulk PBMC T cells (not recorded which). The receptors stem from a man aged 18 to 30 in good health. Both conserved end residues are part of each CDR3. The order of the fields is V gene, J gene, CDR3 protein.

V gene: TRBV7-9
J gene: TRBJ2-2
CDR3 protein: CASSLPRIGGELFF

V gene: TRBV5-6
J gene: TRBJ1-1
CDR3 protein: CASSFMGEAFF

V gene: TRBV2
J gene: TRBJ2-2
CDR3 protein: CASSEQGNTGELFF

V gene: TRBV10-3
J gene: TRBJ2-7
CDR3 protein: CAITSMGLPYEQYF

V gene: TRBV2
J gene: TRBJ1-1
CDR3 protein: CASSGLPDTEAFF

V gene: TRBV29-1
J gene: TRBJ2-1
CDR3 protein: CSAGKTYNEQFF

V gene: TRBV11-1
J gene: TRBJ2-1
CDR3 protein: CASSLLTLAGGDNEQFF

V gene: TRBV5-1
J gene: TRBJ2-5
CDR3 protein: CASRSTGQETQYF

V gene: TRBV6-5
J gene: TRBJ2-3
CDR3 protein: CASSYLASGSPDTQYF

V gene: TRBV5-5
J gene: TRBJ1-1
CDR3 protein: CASSLDDRDTEAFF

V gene: TRBV5-5
J gene: TRBJ2-1
CDR3 protein: CASSHPSGSLNEQFF